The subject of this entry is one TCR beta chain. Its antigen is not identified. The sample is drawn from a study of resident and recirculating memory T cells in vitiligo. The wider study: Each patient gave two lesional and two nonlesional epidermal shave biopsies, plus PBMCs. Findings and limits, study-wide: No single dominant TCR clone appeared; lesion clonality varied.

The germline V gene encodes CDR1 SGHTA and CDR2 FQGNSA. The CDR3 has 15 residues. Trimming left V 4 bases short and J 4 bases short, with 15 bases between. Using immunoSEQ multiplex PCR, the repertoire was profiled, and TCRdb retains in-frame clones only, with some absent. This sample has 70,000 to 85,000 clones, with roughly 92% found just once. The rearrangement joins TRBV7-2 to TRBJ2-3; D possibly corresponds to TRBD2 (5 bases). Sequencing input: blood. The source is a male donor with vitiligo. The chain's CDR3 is CASSSNYRGADTQYF. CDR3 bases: TGTGCCAGCAGCTCCAACTACCGGGGTGCAGATACGCAGTATTTT. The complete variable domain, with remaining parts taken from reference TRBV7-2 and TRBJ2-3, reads GAGVSQSPSNKVTEKGKDVELRCDPISGHTALYWYRQSLGQGLEFLIYFQGNSAPDKSGLPSDRFSAERTGGSVSTLTIQRTQQEDSAVYLCASSSNYRGADTQYFGPGTRLTVL.